The present T cell receptor beta chain was sequenced within a study of control samples from healthy donors and cancer patients. Assay used: immunoSEQ multiplex PCR; TCRdb lists only in-frame clones, some missing. Of more than 100,000 clones in the sample, under 90% were seen once. Germline V gene sequence: CDR1 KGHSH, CDR2 LQKENI. CDR3 size: 14 residues. V lost 5 bases and J lost 2, with 11 bases in between. The sequenced material came from PBMCs. The origin of this receptor is a man aged 45-65 years with head and neck cancer. The chain joins TRBV18 to TRBJ2-3; D possibly corresponds to TRBD1 (6 bases). CDR3 DNA: TGTGCCAGCTCAGTTGGGGGCTCCACAGATACGCAGTATTTT. Protein sequence: CASSVGGSTDTQYF. The variable domain in full, with the rest retrieved from reference TRBV18 and TRBJ2-3, is NAGVMQNPRHLVRRRGQEARLRCSPMKGHSHVYWYRQLPEEGLKFMVYLQKENIIDESGMPKERFSAEFPKEGPSILRIQQVVRGDSAAYFCASSVGGSTDTQYFGPGTRLTVL.